The sequence of this T cell receptor (beta chain) was determined in a study of identifying expanded T cells in peripheral blood. Study observations and caveats: Across healthy donors, higher total template counts meant significantly greater roughly two-week count variance. About 1.2 clones differed between technical replicates, versus about 16 and 19 over time.

To note about this clone: Its target is unknown.

Libraries were prepared by immunoSEQ multiplex PCR; TCRdb keeps only in-frame clonotypes and omits some of them. The sample lists some 80,000 clones; 70% to 90% were seen once. The TCR comes from a person aged 18 to 70 in good health. The specimen sequenced was blood.

This chain's CDR3 is CASSQWDGPEQYF. The CDR3 bases are TGCGCCAGCAGCCAATGGGACGGACCAGAGCAGTACTTC. The gene calls are TRBV5-1 and TRBJ2-7; D assignment may be TRBD1 or TRBD2 (5 bases each). Deletions cut 4 bases from V and 7 bases from J, with 15 bases between. The CDR3 has 13 amino acids. Germline V gene lookup returns CDR1 SGHRS and CDR2 YFSETQ.